Presented here are 25 T cell receptor beta chains from one specimen sequenced in a study of T cells in Graves' hyperthyroidism and ophthalmopathy. Template material for amplifying TCR beta CDR3 regions consisted of RNA transcripts. Primed by the HTBI set, a first-round RT-PCR was run on the TCR CDR3. TCRdb recomputed calls from the multiplex PCR reads with MiXCR, one row per CDR3 protein. The profile shows 450,000 to 600,000 distinct CDR3 sequences, around 15% of them singletons. Sequencing was done on a sample of blood. The receptors originated from a middle-aged woman with Graves' hyperthyroidism.

Remarks on this clonotype: Given a much more abundant clone one base away, this may be a read error. CDR3 DNA: TGTGCCAGCAGCTTAGAATTCCAGGGACGATCCGCTGAAGCTTTCTTT. It specifies CASSLEFQGRSAEAFF. The chain uses TRBV7-2 and TRBJ1-1; tentatively, D is TRBD1 (5 bases). Germline loops: CDR1 SGHTA, CDR2 FQGNSA. Trimming pared 1 base from V and 6 bases from J, leaving 18 bases between. This CDR3 is 16 amino acids long.

The rearrangement joins TRBV6-2 or TRBV6-3 to TRBJ2-7; D ambiguous. Germline CDR1 MNHEY, CDR2 SVGEGT. V lost 0 bases, J lost 3 bases, and 15 bases lay in between. The CDR3 has 16 amino acids. In nucleotides, the CDR3 is TGTGCCAGCAGTTACTCGAAAGGCCTGCAAATCTACGAGCAGTACTTC. Protein: CASSYSKGLQIYEQYF.

This clonotype was seen many times. The CDR3 DNA reads TGTGCCAGCAGCGGGTCCGGGACGGGGAGTTTCTATGGCTACACCTTC. Encoded protein: CASSGSGTGSFYGYTF. The chain joins TRBV7-9 to TRBJ1-2; perhaps TRBD1 as D (5 bases). CDR3 size: 16 residues. CDR1 is SEHNR, CDR2 FQNEAQ, per germline (reference sequence). The V end lost 5 bases, the J end lost 4 bases, and 20 bases lay between the germline ends.

In its sample, this clonotype was seen many times. The V gene is TRBV30, the J gene TRBJ1-1; D remains unclear. CDR1 and CDR2 from the germline V gene are GTSNPN and SVGIG (reference sequence). The V end lost 0 bases, the J end lost 1 base, and 9 bases lay between the germline ends. This CDR3 comprises 14 residues. The CDR3 nucleotides read TGTGCCTGGAGTGTAAATCTTGGGAACACTGAAGCTTTCTTT. Protein sequence: CAWSVNLGNTEAFF.

This clonotype was counted only a few times. The chain links TRBV29-1 to TRBJ2-5; D might be TRBD1 (6 bases). This CDR3 has 13 residues. In germline, CDR1 is SQVTM, CDR2 ANQGSEA. Trimming pared 8 bases from V and 0 bases from J, leaving 13 bases between. The CDR3 DNA reads as TGCAGCTTAAGGGGGTTCGACCAAGAGACCCAGTACTTC. Its translation: CSLRGFDQETQYF. Full variable domain (missing parts from reference TRBV29-1 and TRBJ2-5): SAVISQKPSRDICQRGTSLTIQCQVDSQVTMMFWYRQQPGQSLTLIATANQGSEATYESGFVIDKFPISRPNLTFSTLTVSNMSPEDSSIYLCSLRGFDQETQYFGPGTRLLVL.

This clonotype was found many times. The chain uses TRBV2 and TRBJ2-1, with 11 nucleotides matching TRBD2. The germline V gene encodes CDR1 SNHLY and CDR2 FYNNEI. The CDR3 is 15 amino acids. Germline trimming cut 4 bases from V and 8 bases from J; bases unmatched to any gene: 7. In DNA, the CDR3 is TGTGCCAGCAGTGCCGGGACTAGCGGAGGGGATGAGCAGTTCTTC. Translated: CASSAGTSGGDEQFF.

At least ten counts were recorded for this clonotype. This chain joins TRBV3-1 and TRBJ1-1, with D perhaps matching TRBD1 (5 bases). Germline values: CDR1 LGHDT, CDR2 YNNKEL (reference sequence). This CDR3 comprises 14 residues. V lost 4 bases, J lost 3 bases, and 12 bases lay in between. The DNA for the CDR3 is TGTGCCAGCAGCCCGGGAGGGGCGGACACTGAAGCTTTCTTT. This codes for CASSPGGADTEAFF.

This clonotype was seen repeatedly, ten times or more. The rearrangement links TRBV6-1 to TRBJ1-2; no firm D call. The CDR3 covers 15 residues. Germline V gene sequence: CDR1 MNHNS, CDR2 SASEGT. V was cut by 10 bases and J by 4 bases, with 22 bases left in between. The CDR3 region is CATSRASERGYGYTF. Written as DNA, the CDR3 is TGTGCCACCTCACGAGCGTCGGAACGGGGCTATGGCTACACCTTC.

This clonotype was seen ten or more times. The rearrangement joins TRBV7-2 to TRBJ2-7, with D maybe TRBD1 (5 bases). CDR1 and CDR2 (germline): SGHTA, FQGNSA. Trimming shortened V by 3 bases and J by 5 bases, and 20 bases separated the two germline ends. The CDR3 contains 16 residues. CDR3 sequence (DNA): TGTGCCAGCAGCTTGGGGCAAAGCAGGGCCGTGGACGAGCAGTACTTC. Translation: CASSLGQSRAVDEQYF.

The V and J genes are TRBV4-1 and TRBJ1-1; 7 bases fit TRBD1. Germline CDR1 MGHRA, CDR2 YSYEKL. This CDR3 is 15 amino acids long. V shed 3 bases, J shed 0 bases, and the junction held 4 bases outside the gene matches. The CDR3 DNA sequence: TGCGCCAGCAGCCAGGGACAGAATCTGAACACTGAAGCTTTCTTT. Translating gives CASSQGQNLNTEAFF.

This clonotype was seen at least ten times. The V call is TRBV5-5, the J call TRBJ2-7, with 9 bases aligning to TRBD2. J lost 0 bases, V lost 3 bases, and 7 bases had no gene match. The CDR3 runs 16 residues. From germline, CDR1 is SGHKS and CDR2 YYEKEE (reference sequence). CDR3 in DNA: TGTGCCAGCAGCTCGGGCGGGAGGGCGAGCTCCTACGAGCAGTACTTC. The encoded protein is CASSSGGRASSYEQYF.

This clonotype turned up a few times. The rearrangement joins TRBV6-2 or TRBV6-3 to TRBJ1-1; D uncertain. Germline V gene sequence: CDR1 MNHEY, CDR2 SVGEGT. This CDR3 has 14 amino acids. V lost 7 bases and J 1 base, leaving 13 bases between the germline ends. Here the CDR3 reads CASTESRTNTEAFF. The DNA of the CDR3 is TGTGCCAGCACCGAGAGCAGGACGAACACTGAAGCTTTCTTT.

The count of this clonotype is one. A much bigger clone sits one base away, suggesting this may be a read error. V is TRBV29-1 and J is TRBJ1-1; D possibly corresponds to TRBD1 (5 bases). Trimming removed 6 bases at V and 3 bases at J, with 14 bases between. CDR3 size: 13 residues. Germline V gene lookup returns CDR1 SQVTM and CDR2 ANQGSEA. Here the CDR3 reads CSVQREGDTEAFF. The CDR3 DNA follows: TGCAGCGTCCAACGGGAAGGGGACACTGAAGCTTTCTTT.

This clonotype was seen more than once but under ten times. The chain is built from TRBV2 and TRBJ2-7; perhaps D is TRBD1 or TRBD2 (5 bases each). The germline V gene has CDR1 SNHLY and CDR2 FYNNEI. The CDR3 consists of 15 residues. V was trimmed by 7 bases and J by 3 bases, leaving 19 bases between them. This chain's CDR3 is CASTDRDRDIYEQYF. The CDR3 nucleotides read TGTGCCAGCACTGACCGGGACCGGGATATCTACGAGCAGTACTTC.

Details on this clonotype: This may stem from a read error, because a much larger clone lies one nucleotide away. V and J are TRBV27 and TRBJ2-6, with a tentative D call TRBD1 (5 bases). The CDR3 is 15 residues long. CDR1 and CDR2 (germline): MNHEY, SMNVEV (reference sequence). In DNA, the CDR3 is TGTGCCAGCAGACCAGGGAACTCTGGGCCCAACGTCCTGACTTTC. It specifies CASRPGNSGPNVLTF.

This clonotype showed up many times. This sequence joins TRBV4-1 and TRBJ2-7; possibly TRBD2 for D (5 bases). Trimming shortened V by 4 bases and J by 7 bases, and 20 bases separated the two germline ends. CDR1 is MGHRA and CDR2 is YSYEKL in the germline V gene. The CDR3 has 15 amino acids. CDR3 loop: CASSPSGGSVREQYF. In DNA, the CDR3 is TGCGCCAGCAGCCCATCTGGTGGGAGCGTGAGGGAGCAGTACTTC.

This chain uses TRBV20-1 with TRBJ2-1; D is unclear. Deletions cut 2 bases from V and 5 bases from J, with 10 bases between. CDR3 length: 13 residues. The germline CDR1 and CDR2 sequences are DFQATT and SNEGSKA (reference sequence). DNA for the CDR3: TGCAGTGCTAGACCGGGCGCCGACAATGAGCAGTTCTTC. It yields the protein CSARPGADNEQFF.

This clonotype was recorded many times. The chain has TRBV3-1 and TRBJ2-7; 9 nucleotides agree with TRBD2. Germline loops: CDR1 LGHDT, CDR2 YNNKEL (reference sequence). CDR3 length: 14 amino acids. Trimming cost V 5 bases and J 5 bases; bases outside gene matches: 7. The CDR3 sequence is CASSKTSGYHEQYF. In DNA form, the CDR3 reads TGTGCCAGCAGCAAAACTAGCGGGTATCACGAGCAGTACTTC.

The CDR3 DNA sequence: TGTGCCAGCAGTCGGGGTAGCGGGAATGAGCAGTTCTTC. Amino acid sequence: CASSRGSGNEQFF. The V gene is TRBV6-1, the J gene TRBJ2-1; TRBD2 aligns across 7 bases. There are 13 residues in the CDR3. The junction had 5 bases not matched to a gene; V was cut back by 5 bases and J by 7 bases. Germline V gives CDR1 MNHNS, CDR2 SASEGT.

This clonotype was picked up many times. The CDR3 spells CASSRPTTVNTEAFF. The CDR3 DNA follows: TGTGCCAGCTCACGGCCTACGACAGTGAACACTGAAGCTTTCTTT. V usage is TRBV18 and J usage is TRBJ1-1, with D possibly TRBD1 on 5 matching bases. The germline V and J ends were trimmed by 4 bases and 0 bases, with 12 bases remaining between them. From germline, CDR1 is KGHSH and CDR2 LQKENI. The CDR3 loop spans 15 amino acids.

This clonotype was seen many times. This chain connects TRBV7-9 to TRBJ2-7; the match to TRBD2 covers 9 bases. This CDR3 contains 16 residues. The germline CDR1 and CDR2 sequences are SEHNR and FQNEAQ (reference sequence). V gave up 5 bases and J gave up 3 bases; unmatched junction bases: 11. DNA for the CDR3: TGTGCCAGCAGCAGTGCAGGGGTACTAGCGGGCTACGAGCAGTACTTC. Its translation: CASSSAGVLAGYEQYF.

The chain uses TRBV5-1 and TRBJ1-4; D perhaps matches TRBD1 (6 bases). The length of the CDR3 is 15 residues. Looked up from germline, CDR1 is SGHRS and CDR2 is YFSETQ. The ends were cut back, 3 bases at V and 8 bases at J, with 17 bases in the middle. CDR3 residues: CASSSNTGKGEKLFF. CDR3 in DNA: TGCGCCAGCAGCTCGAATACAGGGAAAGGGGAAAAACTGTTTTTT.

This clonotype occurred many times. The chain uses TRBV7-2 and TRBJ1-4, with D perhaps TRBD1 (5 bases). CDR3 length equals 14 residues. CDR1 is SGHTA and CDR2 is FQGNSA in the germline V gene. V was pared by 5 bases and J by 8 bases, with 15 bases between. The DNA of the CDR3 is TGTGCCAGCAGCAAAACAGGAGGGGTGGAAAAACTGTTTTTT. Translated, it gives CASSKTGGVEKLFF.

As concerns this clonotype: An end of the junction does not agree with germline; a read error may underlie this. V and J are TRBV5-6 and TRBJ2-2; D possibly corresponds to TRBD2 (5 bases). CDR1 and CDR2 from the germline V gene are SGHDT and YYEEEE. The CDR3 is 15 residues long. CDR3 DNA: TGTGCCGGCAGCTTGTTACTAGTCAACACCGGGGAGCTGTTTTTT. Protein sequence: CAGSLLLVNTGELFF.

This clonotype was found many times. The V call is TRBV20-1, the J call TRBJ1-6; TRBD1 aligns across 9 bases. This CDR3 spans 14 amino acids. V dropped 3 bases and J dropped 8; count of bases not matched to a gene: 5. Germline V CDR1 and CDR2: DFQATT, SNEGSKA (reference sequence). The CDR3 reads CSARTGQGHSPLHF. DNA for the CDR3: TGCAGTGCTAGGACGGGACAGGGCCATTCACCCCTCCACTTT.